This T cell receptor beta chain is from a study of PD-1 blockade in classical Hodgkin lymphoma. Across the study: Every 2 weeks, patients got 3 mg/kg intravenous nivolumab.

Findings of the study overall: Later analyses included only patients treated at least 1 year post-ASCT.

Note on this clone: Its antigen is as yet unknown.

Assay: immunoSEQ multiplex PCR; the TCRdb copy retains only in-frame clones and omits some. The data contain 65,000 to 95,000 clones, about nine tenths of them seen just once; the ten biggest clones take up 20% to 25%. Relapse was seen in all patients after autologous stem cell transplantation, and brentuximab vedotin exposure was variable. Each best response was a complete response, a partial response or progressive disease. The source was peripheral blood mononuclear cells (PBMCs), collected at baseline. This receptor was identified in a human donor with classical Hodgkin lymphoma.

For the CDR3, the DNA is TGCGCCAGCAGTGACCGACCGAACACTGAAGCTTTCTTT. It specifies CASSDRPNTEAFF. The chain links TRBV10-2 to TRBJ1-1; no definite D call. Germline V gene data show CDR1 as WSHSY and CDR2 as SAAADI. Trimming removed 3 bases from V and 1 base from J, with 6 bases in between. The length of the CDR3 is 13 residues.